This T cell receptor (beta chain) was identified in a study of T cell responses to AZD1222 COVID-19 vaccine. Study conclusions and caveats: Spike-specific TCR breadth and depth grew following two AZD1222 doses.

Sequencing used immunoSEQ multiplex PCR; TCRdb keeps in-frame clones, though not all of them. The table records over 85,000 clones, roughly 92% of them present only once. Concerning this clone: Its antigen is not identified.

Between the trimmed V and J ends, which lost 6 bases and 4 bases, there was a span of 12 bases. The CDR3 covers 13 residues. The germline V gene encodes CDR1 SEHNR and CDR2 FQNEAQ (reference sequence). This chain connects TRBV7-9 to TRBJ2-5; possibly TRBD1 for D (6 bases). The TCR was taken from an adult who received the AZD1222 COVID-19 vaccine. Sequencing was performed on peripheral blood, taken 28 days after the second AZD1222 dose. The CDR3 loop reads CASSPSTGETQYF. The CDR3 DNA follows: TGTGCCAGCAGTCCATCGACAGGAGAGACCCAGTACTTC.